Below, 20 T cell receptor beta chains from the same sample are listed, as sequenced in a study of blood T cell repertoires in COVID-19. Only in-frame clones appear in the TCRdb table, and some are missing; sequencing was by immunoSEQ multiplex PCR. The sample contains 40,000 to 50,000 clones, about nine tenths of which appear only once. Sample: peripheral blood. All receptors derive from a human donor in a cohort sampled during active COVID-19.

The chain employs TRBV3-1 (or the pseudogene TRBV3-2) and TRBJ1-6; 10 bases agree with TRBD1. There are 16 residues in the CDR3. The J segment lost 7 bases and the V segment lost 3 bases, leaving 6 bases of the junction unmatched. Germline values: CDR1 LGHDT, CDR2 YNNKEL (reference sequence). The CDR3 here is CASSQAGTGANSPLHF. CDR3 DNA sequence: TGTGCCAGCAGCCAGGCAGGGACAGGGGCCAATTCACCCCTCCACTTT.

The chain employs TRBV10-3 and TRBJ1-1; TRBD1 matches 7 bases. This CDR3 is 13 amino acids long. From germline, CDR1 is ENHRY and CDR2 SYGVKD. The V gene end was trimmed by 0 bases and the J gene end by 8 bases; junction bases not matched to a gene: 3. For the CDR3, the DNA is TGTGCCATCAGTGAGTCGTGGGACAGAGAAGCTTTCTTT. Translating it yields CAISESWDREAFF.

This chain uses TRBV19 with TRBJ1-4, with D possibly being TRBD1 (6 bases). Trimming stripped 6 bases from V and 8 bases from J, with 16 bases between. The V gene's germline CDR1 is LNHDA and CDR2 SQIVND (reference sequence). CDR3 size: 14 residues. The CDR3 nucleotides read TGTGCCAGTAGCCTAACAGGGCCTTGGGAAAAACTGTTTTTT. Its translation is CASSLTGPWEKLFF.

CDR3 protein: CASSPGQGPLYEQYV. The CDR3 nucleotides are TGCGCCAGCAGCCCGGGACAGGGCCCCTTGTACGAGCAGTACGTC. The genes are TRBV4-1 and TRBJ2-7; 9 nucleotides agree with TRBD1. This CDR3 is 15 amino acids long. Germline lookup yields CDR1 MGHRA and CDR2 YSYEKL. Germline trimming cut 4 bases from V and 4 bases from J; bases unmatched to any gene: 8.

This clone has more than one count but fewer than ten. CDR3 residues: CASSSSREQYF. In DNA, the CDR3 is TGTGCCAGCAGTTCATCGAGGGAGCAGTACTTC. The chain employs TRBV28 and TRBJ2-7; D remains ambiguous. V lost 4 bases and J 7 bases, leaving 8 bases between the germline ends. CDR1 is MDHEN, CDR2 SYDVKM, per germline. This CDR3 region has 11 residues.

The rearrangement joins TRBV3-1 (or the pseudogene TRBV3-2) to TRBJ2-1; D is possibly TRBD2 (6 bases). Germline assignment: CDR1 LGHDT and CDR2 YNNKEL (reference sequence). CDR3 length: 16 amino acids. The germline V and J ends were trimmed by 0 bases and 6 bases, with 15 bases remaining between them. In nucleotides, the CDR3 is TGTGCCAGCAGCCAAGAAGGAGGGAGGTTGGGCAATGAGCAGTTCTTC. Its translation: CASSQEGGRLGNEQFF.

The chain carries TRBV10-1 and TRBJ1-6; 7 positions match TRBD1. From germline, CDR1 is WNHNN and CDR2 SYGVQD (reference sequence). Trimming at V came to 6 bases and at J to 12 bases, leaving 8 bases not matched to a gene. The CDR3 runs 13 residues. The CDR3 here is CASSAGQDKPLHF. CDR3 nucleotide sequence: TGCGCCAGCAGCGCAGGACAGGACAAACCCCTCCACTTT.

CDR3 loop: CATSTTTGTAIPETQYF. CDR3 nucleotides: TGTGCCACCAGCACCACCACCGGGACAGCTATACCGGAGACCCAGTACTTC. The chain is built from TRBV15 and TRBJ2-5; 7 bases line up with TRBD1. The CDR3 runs 17 residues. Germline assignment: CDR1 LNHNV and CDR2 YYDKDF (reference sequence). The junction had 16 bases not matched to a gene; V was cut back by 4 bases and J by 5 bases.

The rearrangement links TRBV3-1 (or the pseudogene TRBV3-2) to TRBJ1-1; 7 nucleotides agree with TRBD1. Per germline, CDR1 LGHDT and CDR2 YNNKEL (reference sequence). V lost 4 bases and J lost 3; bases outside the gene matches: 5. The CDR3 sequence is 14 residues long. CDR3 loop: CASSLRGLDTEAFF. In nucleotides, the CDR3 is TGTGCCAGCAGCCTGAGGGGGCTCGACACTGAAGCTTTCTTT.

The table lists this clone with a count of one. The chain has TRBV7-9 and TRBJ1-4, with a possible D match to TRBD1 (5 bases). The CDR3 is 16 amino acids. The V gene lost 5 bases and the J gene lost 8 bases, with 21 bases spanning the gap. CDR1 SEHNR and CDR2 FQNEAQ come from the germline V gene (reference sequence). The CDR3 region has the DNA TGTGCCAGCAGCCCTCGAGGAGGGGTACTAGGGGAAAAACTGTTTTTT. It specifies CASSPRGGVLGEKLFF.

CDR3 protein: CASSEQGLAGIYEQYF. CDR3 DNA: TGTGCCAGTAGTGAGCAAGGACTAGCGGGAATCTACGAGCAGTACTTC. The chain has TRBV19 and TRBJ2-7, with 12 bases fitting TRBD2. In germline, CDR1 is LNHDA, CDR2 SQIVND (reference sequence). V lost 5 bases, J lost 3 bases, and 8 bases stayed unmatched. The CDR3 is 16 residues long.

V usage is TRBV20-1 and J usage is TRBJ2-7; 7 nucleotides match TRBD2. This CDR3 contains 14 residues. V lost 3 bases and J lost 1; bases outside the gene matches: 6. Germline V gene lookup returns CDR1 DFQATT and CDR2 SNEGSKA (reference sequence). CDR3 residues: CSASIGGSSYEQYF. Here the CDR3 DNA reads TGCAGTGCTAGTATCGGCGGGAGTTCCTACGAGCAGTACTTC.

The chain joins TRBV7-6 to TRBJ1-3; 7 bases align to TRBD1. Germline assignment: CDR1 SGHVS and CDR2 FNYEAQ. The length of the CDR3 is 15 residues. The V gene end was trimmed by 2 bases and the J gene end by 4 bases; junction bases not matched to a gene: 5. The CDR3 bases are TGTGCCAGCAGCTTACAGGGGGTCGTGGGAAACACCATATATTTT. Its protein is CASSLQGVVGNTIYF.

This chain joins TRBV19 and TRBJ1-2; D gene uncertain. The CDR3 covers 13 residues. From germline, CDR1 is LNHDA and CDR2 SQIVND (reference sequence). V gave up 1 base and J gave up 8 bases, with 11 bases separating them. The CDR3, as DNA: TGTGCCAGTAGTATAGGCCAACAGAGAGGCTACACCTTC. It encodes CASSIGQQRGYTF.

CDR3 region: CAWSPTGNQPQHF. In nucleotides, the CDR3 is TGTGCCTGGAGTCCAACAGGGAATCAGCCCCAGCATTTT. This rearrangement joins TRBV30 to TRBJ1-5; D possibly corresponds to TRBD1 (6 bases). The V gene's germline CDR1 is GTSNPN and CDR2 SVGIG (reference sequence). The CDR3 contains 13 residues. Trimming stripped 2 bases from V and 4 bases from J, with 9 bases between.

The V gene is TRBV7-8, the J gene TRBJ1-4, with D possibly being TRBD1 (5 bases). There are 15 residues in the CDR3. Germline loops: CDR1 SGHVS, CDR2 FQNEAQ. V was pared by 0 bases and J by 5 bases, with 10 bases between. Here the CDR3 reads CASSLARGSNEKLFF. CDR3 bases: TGTGCCAGCAGCTTAGCAAGGGGTTCAAATGAAAAACTGTTTTTT.

The rearrangement links TRBV6-6 to TRBJ2-7, with TRBD2 matching over 10 bases. This CDR3 has 14 residues. CDR1 and CDR2 (germline): MNHNY, SVGAGI (reference sequence). The V gene end was trimmed by 4 bases and the J gene end by 12 bases; junction bases not matched to a gene: 12. CDR3 region: CASSLYPTSGKPYV. CDR3 coding DNA: TGTGCCAGCAGTTTATACCCTACTAGCGGGAAACCGTACGTC.

This sequence joins TRBV10-2 and TRBJ2-7; D unresolved. This CDR3 comprises 14 residues. Trimming cost V 4 bases and J 2 bases, with 12 bases left between them. Germline loops: CDR1 WSHSY, CDR2 SAAADI. CDR3: CASSGAAPTYEQYF. CDR3 DNA sequence: TGCGCCAGCAGTGGGGCAGCCCCGACCTACGAGCAGTACTTC.

The chain has TRBV7-9 and TRBJ1-1; D possibly corresponds to TRBD1 (6 bases). CDR3 length: 16 amino acids. The germline V gene has CDR1 SEHNR and CDR2 FQNEAQ (reference sequence). Trimming stripped 4 bases from V and 4 bases from J, with 19 bases between. CDR3 sequence: CASSYPRGRGSTEAFF. The CDR3 nucleotides are TGTGCCAGCAGCTACCCGAGGGGCAGGGGAAGCACTGAAGCTTTCTTT.

The CDR3 protein is CASSLDSRGTGNNEQFF. The CDR3 nucleotides read TGTGCCAGCAGCTTAGACTCGCGGGGGACGGGGAACAATGAGCAGTTCTTC. The genes are TRBV11-2 and TRBJ2-1, with TRBD2 matching 7 bases. Trimming removed 0 bases from V and 5 bases from J; junction bases left unmatched: 10. This CDR3 spans 17 amino acids. Per the germline V gene, CDR1 is SGHAT and CDR2 is FQNNGV. The full variable domain, with the rest looked up from reference TRBV11-2 and TRBJ2-1, is EAGVAQSPRYKIIEKRQSVAFWCNPISGHATLYWYQQILGQGPKLLIQFQNNGVVDDSQLPKDRFSAERLKGVDSTLKIQPAKLEDSAVYLCASSLDSRGTGNNEQFFGPGTRLTVL.